These 25 T cell receptor beta chains came from one sample sequenced in a study of T-cell memory formation after mild COVID-19. TCRdb passed the 5' RACE reads through MiXCR, listing each CDR3 protein once. This sample has 200,000 or so distinct CDR3 sequences, with 9.5% found just once. The source material was PBMCs or a T cell subset sorted from them (not recorded which). The receptor source for this set is a man aged 18-30 years who had mild COVID-19 (a few samples of this study predate the infection). Cell type and time point are not known.

This clonotype has more than one count but fewer than ten. The V gene is TRBV5-1, the J gene TRBJ2-3; D gene unclear. V lost 3 bases to trimming and J lost 4 bases, with 15 bases between them. The CDR3 has 15 residues. Germline V gene sequence: CDR1 SGHRS, CDR2 YFSETQ. This CDR3 reads CASSSPRIGSDTQYF. For the CDR3, the DNA is TGCGCCAGCAGCTCCCCCCGGATAGGGTCAGATACGCAGTATTTT.

The gene calls are TRBV4-2 and TRBJ2-3; 8 bases are a match to TRBD2. Germline CDR1 reads LGHNA; CDR2 reads YNFKEQ. This CDR3 spans 17 amino acids. With V trimmed by 4 bases and J by 4 bases, 13 bases remained unmatched. The CDR3 spells CASSRQPGLDVSDTQYF. The CDR3 DNA reads as TGTGCCAGCAGCCGACAACCGGGACTAGATGTCTCAGATACGCAGTATTTT.

The chain employs TRBV5-1 and TRBJ2-6; 9 nucleotides align to TRBD1. This CDR3 spans 18 amino acids. Germline loops: CDR1 SGHRS, CDR2 YFSETQ. The V segment lost 4 bases and the J segment 4 bases; nucleotides outside the gene matches: 12. DNA for the CDR3: TGCGCCAGCAGCCTAGTACAGGGGGCGGCGGCGGGGGCCAACGTCCTGACTTTC. Translation gives CASSLVQGAAAGANVLTF.

The rearrangement uses TRBV5-6 and TRBJ1-1; 7 bases agree with TRBD1. The germline V gene has CDR1 SGHDT and CDR2 YYEEEE. J was trimmed by 3 bases and V by 4 bases; bases with no gene match: 12. This CDR3 is 16 amino acids long. The CDR3 sequence is CASSQLSLQGYTEAFF. The CDR3 coding sequence is TGTGCCAGCAGCCAGCTAAGCCTACAGGGGTACACTGAAGCTTTCTTT. The entire variable domain, with the rest obtained from reference TRBV5-6 and TRBJ1-1, is as follows: DAGVTQSPTHLIKTRGQQVTLRCSPKSGHDTVSWYQQALGQGPQFIFQYYEEEERQRGNFPDRFSGHQFPNYSSELNVNALLLGDSALYLCASSQLSLQGYTEAFFGQGTRLTVV.

This clonotype has a count of ten or more. The V and J genes are TRBV2 and TRBJ2-1; 13 bases are shared with TRBD2. V lost 7 bases to trimming and J lost 8 bases; unmatched junction nucleotides: 8. There are 15 residues in the CDR3. Germline CDR1 SNHLY, CDR2 FYNNEI. The CDR3 DNA sequence: TGTGCCAGCAACCCACGACTAGCGGGGGGCGATGAGCAGTTCTTC. Protein product: CASNPRLAGGDEQFF.

The rearrangement uses TRBV29-1 and TRBJ2-7, with D perhaps TRBD2 (7 bases). From germline, CDR1 is SQVTM and CDR2 ANQGSEA. V was shortened by 3 bases and J by 1 base, with 13 bases between the two germline ends. The CDR3 has 14 amino acids. CDR3 in DNA: TGCAGCGTTGACGCGGGGGCGGCTTCCTACGAGCAGTACTTC. Amino acid sequence: CSVDAGAASYEQYF.

The V call is TRBV7-2, the J call TRBJ1-5, with 7 nucleotides matching TRBD1. V lost 1 base and J lost 4; bases outside the gene matches: 4. The CDR3 totals 15 residues. Germline V gene data show CDR1 as SGHTA and CDR2 as FQGNSA. CDR3 DNA: TGTGCCAGCAGCTTAGAACAGGGGTTGAATCAGCCCCAGCATTTT. Translating it yields CASSLEQGLNQPQHF.

This clonotype was seen at least ten times. V and J are TRBV18 and TRBJ2-3; 10 bases are a match to TRBD1. In germline, CDR1 is KGHSH, CDR2 LQKENI. J gave up 4 bases and V 7 bases, and 8 bases lay outside the gene matches. CDR3 size: 15 residues. The CDR3 bases are TGTGCCAGCTTGACAGGGGGCTCTCGGTCAGATACGCAGTATTTT. Residues: CASLTGGSRSDTQYF.

The V call is TRBV24-1, the J call TRBJ2-1; perhaps TRBD1 as D (7 bases). V was trimmed by 0 bases and J by 8 bases, leaving 16 bases between them. There are 16 residues in the CDR3. The germline V gene encodes CDR1 KGHDR and CDR2 SFDVKD. The CDR3 spells CATSDLRGRGDDEQFF. CDR3 coding DNA: TGTGCCACCAGTGATTTGCGCGGCAGGGGGGACGATGAGCAGTTCTTC.

The chain joins TRBV5-1 to TRBJ2-2; D possibly matches TRBD1 or TRBD2 (5 bases each). CDR3 size: 14 residues. V dropped 5 bases and J dropped 3 bases, with 11 bases sitting between them. The germline V gene encodes CDR1 SGHRS and CDR2 YFSETQ. The CDR3 DNA is TGCGCCAGCAGGCGGAGAGGGGACACCGGGGAGCTGTTTTTT. It yields the protein CASRRRGDTGELFF. The full variable domain, with the rest looked up from reference TRBV5-1 and TRBJ2-2, is KAGVTQTPRYLIKTRGQQVTLSCSPISGHRSVSWYQQTPGQGLQFLFEYFSETQRNKGNFPGRFSGRQFSNSRSEMNVSTLELGDSALYLCASRRRGDTGELFFGEGSRLTVL.

This clonotype appeared a few times. The CDR3 bases are TGTGCCAGCAGCCAAGACCGGGGACGAGAGCAGTTCTTC. It translates to CASSQDRGREQFF. The genes are TRBV3-1 and TRBJ2-1; D may be TRBD1 or TRBD2 (5 bases each). The germline gives CDR1 LGHDT, CDR2 YNNKEL (reference sequence). The CDR3 spans 13 residues. The V and J ends lost 0 bases and 10 bases respectively, with 10 bases between them.

The V call is TRBV29-1, the J call TRBJ1-4; tentative D call: TRBD1 (5 bases). This CDR3 contains 13 residues. The V and J ends lost 6 bases and 7 bases respectively, with 15 bases between them. Germline CDR1 SQVTM, CDR2 ANQGSEA. The CDR3 reads CSVETVRGEKLFF. In DNA, the CDR3 is TGCAGCGTGGAGACAGTGCGCGGTGAAAAACTGTTTTTT. The variable domain in full, with the rest retrieved from reference TRBV29-1 and TRBJ1-4, is SAVISQKPSRDICQRGTSLTIQCQVDSQVTMMFWYRQQPGQSLTLIATANQGSEATYESGFVIDKFPISRPNLTFSTLTVSNMSPEDSSIYLCSVETVRGEKLFFGSGTQLSVL.

At least ten counts were recorded for this clonotype. The chain couples TRBV12-3 or TRBV12-4 to TRBJ2-3, with TRBD1 matching 12 bases. CDR3 size: 16 residues. The ends lost 2 bases at V and 3 bases at J; junction bases unmatched: 3. The CDR3 sequence is CASSLMGQGATDTQYF. For the CDR3, the DNA is TGTGCCAGCAGTTTAATGGGACAGGGGGCAACAGATACGCAGTATTTT.

This clonotype was detected ten times or more. The chain uses TRBV29-1 and TRBJ1-1, with D maybe TRBD1 (5 bases). The CDR3 consists of 13 residues. From germline, CDR1 is SQVTM and CDR2 ANQGSEA. The ends were cut back, 4 bases at V and 0 bases at J, with 9 bases in the middle. The CDR3, as DNA: TGCAGCGTTGGGACACTCTTGAACACTGAAGCTTTCTTT. Protein: CSVGTLLNTEAFF.

The chain has TRBV3-1 and TRBJ1-1; D call uncertain. From germline, CDR1 is LGHDT and CDR2 YNNKEL (reference sequence). Trimming shortened V by 1 base and J by 1 base, and 7 bases separated the two germline ends. This CDR3 is built from 14 residues. CDR3 nucleotides: TGTGCCAGCAGCCAAGCGGCAGGGAACACTGAAGCTTTCTTT. It specifies CASSQAAGNTEAFF.

This clonotype was seen repeatedly, ten times or more. J is TRBJ2-2 and V is TRBV14, with a possible D match to TRBD1 (5 bases). From germline, CDR1 is SGHDN and CDR2 FVKESK. V was shortened by 3 bases and J by 7 bases, with 15 bases between the two germline ends. This CDR3 spans 15 amino acids. The CDR3 bases are TGTGCCAGCAGCCACGGAAAGGGGCAGATCGGGGAGCTGTTTTTT. Translated, it gives CASSHGKGQIGELFF.

This clonotype was seen a few times. This chain connects TRBV6-2 or TRBV6-3 to TRBJ1-5, with 10 positions matching TRBD1. Looked up from germline, CDR1 is MNHEY and CDR2 is SVGEGT. The CDR3 spans 13 residues. With 6 bases clipped from V and 8 bases from J, the junction kept 4 bases outside the gene matches. In DNA, the CDR3 is TGTGCCAGCAGCCCGGACAGGGGGGAGCCCCAGCATTTT. Its translation is CASSPDRGEPQHF.

This clonotype was counted between two and nine times. This sequence joins TRBV11-2 and TRBJ2-6, with D unresolved. Germline values: CDR1 SGHAT, CDR2 FQNNGV. There are 16 residues in the CDR3. V was pared by 1 base and J by 0 bases, with 7 bases between. CDR3 sequence: CASSLGQASGANVLTF. DNA for the CDR3: TGTGCCAGCAGCTTAGGGCAGGCCTCTGGGGCCAACGTCCTGACTTTC.

This clonotype came up many times. This chain uses TRBV4-3 with TRBJ1-4, with 8 nucleotides matching TRBD1. The CDR3 has 15 amino acids. J gave up 8 bases and V 1 base, and 6 bases lay outside the gene matches. Germline V gene sequence: CDR1 LGHNA, CDR2 YSLEER. The DNA for the CDR3 is TGCGCCAGCAGCCAAGTTGGAGGACAGGGAGAAAAACTGTTTTTT. Translating gives CASSQVGGQGEKLFF.

The chain uses TRBV20-1 and TRBJ2-7; weak D call: TRBD1 (6 bases). There are 12 residues in the CDR3. V lost 5 bases to trimming and J lost 5 bases, with 13 bases between them. Germline CDR1 DFQATT, CDR2 SNEGSKA (reference sequence). CDR3 nucleotide sequence: TGCAGTGCTCTCCGCCAGGGGAACGAGCAGTACGTC. Its protein is CSALRQGNEQYV.

This clonotype occurred a few times. V and J are TRBV5-6 and TRBJ1-4, with 7 bases matching TRBD1. The germline V gene has CDR1 SGHDT and CDR2 YYEEEE. V dropped 4 bases and J dropped 0; count of bases not matched to a gene: 3. There are 15 residues in the CDR3. The CDR3 loop is CASSRQGSTNEKLFF. In nucleotides, the CDR3 is TGTGCCAGCAGCCGACAGGGCTCAACTAATGAAAAACTGTTTTTT.

The chain is built from TRBV7-8 and TRBJ2-3; tentative D call: TRBD1 (5 bases). Trimming cost V 6 bases and J 0 bases, with 10 bases left between them. Germline V gene lookup returns CDR1 SGHVS and CDR2 FQNEAQ. The CDR3 has 14 amino acids. The CDR3 spells CASRSTVSTDTQYF. CDR3 sequence (DNA): TGTGCCAGCAGGTCGACAGTAAGCACAGATACGCAGTATTTT.

This clonotype was counted only a few times. The J gene is TRBJ2-7, the V gene TRBV5-1; D gene ambiguous. Germline values: CDR1 SGHRS, CDR2 YFSETQ. Trimming removed 0 bases from V and 3 bases from J, with 7 bases in between. This CDR3 is 13 amino acids long. This chain's CDR3 is CASSLALGYEQYV. The CDR3 bases are TGCGCCAGCAGCTTGGCCCTGGGCTACGAGCAGTACGTC.

J is TRBJ1-1 and V is TRBV4-3; no definite D call. V gave up 4 bases and J gave up 4 bases, with 13 bases separating them. The CDR3 has 14 amino acids. Germline V gene data show CDR1 as LGHNA and CDR2 as YSLEER. CDR3 region: CASSPAGRATEAFF. For the CDR3, the DNA is TGCGCCAGCAGCCCGGCTGGGCGGGCCACTGAAGCTTTCTTT.

The chain recombines TRBV20-1 with TRBJ2-3; D is tentatively TRBD1 or TRBD2 (5 bases each). CDR1 is DFQATT, CDR2 SNEGSKA, per germline (reference sequence). V was cut by 3 bases and J by 5 bases, with 15 bases left in between. The CDR3 has 14 residues. The CDR3 DNA is TGCAGTGCTAGGGTTGGATATGGGGGAGATACGCAGTATTTT. It yields the protein CSARVGYGGDTQYF.